This T cell receptor beta chain appears in the sequencing data of a study of identical twins. Germline lookup yields CDR1 SGHAT and CDR2 FQNNGV. The CDR3 length is 15 residues. Deletions cut 9 bases from V and 1 base from J, with 15 bases between. This clonotype was recorded at least ten times. TCRdb reanalysed the 5' RACE reads using MiXCR and keeps one entry per CDR3 protein. The table includes 690,000 or so distinct CDR3 sequences, roughly 6% detected once. J is TRBJ2-2 and V is TRBV11-2; possibly TRBD1 for D (6 bases). Input material: naive T cells sorted from blood. The source of this sequence is a man between 18 and 35 years old in good health. This chain's CDR3 is CASRKSRGNTGELFF. The CDR3 DNA reads as TGTGCCAGTCGGAAAAGCAGGGGGAACACCGGGGAGCTGTTTTTT.